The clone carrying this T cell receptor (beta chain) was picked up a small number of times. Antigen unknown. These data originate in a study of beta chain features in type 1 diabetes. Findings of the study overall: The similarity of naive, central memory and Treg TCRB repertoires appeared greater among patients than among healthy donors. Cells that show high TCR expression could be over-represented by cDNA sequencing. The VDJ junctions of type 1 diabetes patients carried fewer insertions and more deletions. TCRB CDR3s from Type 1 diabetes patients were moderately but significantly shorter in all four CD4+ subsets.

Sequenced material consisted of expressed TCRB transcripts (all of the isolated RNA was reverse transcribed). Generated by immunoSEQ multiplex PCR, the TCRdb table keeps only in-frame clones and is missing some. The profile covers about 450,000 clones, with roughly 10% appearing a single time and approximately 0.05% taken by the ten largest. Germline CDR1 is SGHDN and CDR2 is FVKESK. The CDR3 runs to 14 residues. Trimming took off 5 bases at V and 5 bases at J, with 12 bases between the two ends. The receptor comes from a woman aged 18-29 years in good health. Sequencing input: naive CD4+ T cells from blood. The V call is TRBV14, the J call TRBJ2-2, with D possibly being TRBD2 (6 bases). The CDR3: CASSNGLNTGELFF. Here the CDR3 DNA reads TGTGCCAGCAGCAACGGACTAAATACCGGGGAGCTGTTTTTT.